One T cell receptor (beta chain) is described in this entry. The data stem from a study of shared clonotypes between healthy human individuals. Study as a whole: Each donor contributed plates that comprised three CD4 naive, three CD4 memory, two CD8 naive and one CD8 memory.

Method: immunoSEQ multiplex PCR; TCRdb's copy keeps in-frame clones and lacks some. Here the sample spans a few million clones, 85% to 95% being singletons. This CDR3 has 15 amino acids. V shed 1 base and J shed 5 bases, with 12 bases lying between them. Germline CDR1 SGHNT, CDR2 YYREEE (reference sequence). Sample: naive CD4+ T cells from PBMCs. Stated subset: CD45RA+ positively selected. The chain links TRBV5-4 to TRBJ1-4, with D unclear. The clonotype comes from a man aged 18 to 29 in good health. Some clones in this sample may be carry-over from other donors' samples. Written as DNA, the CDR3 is TGTGCCAGCAGCTTGCAGGCCGAAAAAAATGAAAAACTGTTTTTT. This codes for CASSLQAEKNEKLFF.